This T cell receptor beta chain was captured by sequencing in a study of T cell repertoires in cytomegalovirus infection. Study findings and constraints: Based on cumulative public TCR beta family frequency, carriers of CMV plus the relevant HLA were identified.

TCRdb fed the reads into MiXCR, producing one record per CDR3 protein. The sample has around 130,000 distinct CDR3 sequences; about 24% are singletons. The germline gives CDR1 MDHEN, CDR2 SYDVKM. CDR3 length: 14 amino acids. V shed 8 bases and J shed 0 bases, with 11 bases lying between them. Concerning this clonotype: Its target is unknown.

This clonotype was sampled from a human donor in good health (CMV status not recorded). Some clones in this sample may be carry-over from other donors' samples. What was sequenced was PBMCs, sequenced either directly or after in vitro stimulation (not recorded which). The chain uses TRBV28 and TRBJ1-3; weak D call: TRBD1 (5 bases). The CDR3: CASERGNSGNTIYF. The CDR3 DNA follows: TGTGCCAGCGAGAGGGGCAACTCTGGAAACACCATATATTTT. Supplemented by reference TRBV28 and TRBJ1-3, the full variable domain reads DVKVTQSSRYLVKRTGEKVFLECVQDMDHENMFWYRQDPGLGLRLIYFSYDVKMKEKGDIPEGYSVSREKKERFSLILESASTNQTSMYLCASERGNSGNTIYFGEGSWLTVV.